The 20 T cell receptor beta chains below were found in one sample sequenced in a study of T cell repertoires in cytomegalovirus infection. TCRdb reprocessed the reads with MiXCR, giving one entry per CDR3 protein. The table records 80,000 or so distinct CDR3 sequences, 40% of them present only once. Their cognate antigens are unknown. The source material was CD8+ T cells from cultured PBMCs, sampled from culture after CMV antigen stimulation. These receptors all come from a human donor in good health (CMV status not recorded). Some clones in this sample may be carry-over from other donors' samples.

This clonotype appeared a few times. The CDR3 sequence is CASSLSGPGAGESGGYTF. The DNA of the CDR3 is TGTGCCAGCAGCTTATCAGGGCCGGGGGCAGGGGAATCGGGCGGCTACACCTTC. This chain connects TRBV7-2 to TRBJ1-2; a possible D gene is TRBD1 (6 bases). Trimming removed 2 bases from V and 8 bases from J, with 27 bases in between. Germline CDR1 SGHTA, CDR2 FQGNSA. This CDR3 region has 18 residues. The full variable domain, completed using reference TRBV7-2 and TRBJ1-2, is GAGVSQSPSNKVTEKGKDVELRCDPISGHTALYWYRQSLGQGLEFLIYFQGNSAPDKSGLPSDRFSAERTGGSVSTLTIQRTQQEDSAVYLCASSLSGPGAGESGGYTFGSGTRLTVV.

V and J are TRBV4-3 and TRBJ2-7; a possible D gene is TRBD1 (5 bases). CDR1 LGHNA and CDR2 YSLEER come from the germline V gene. Trimming shortened V by 1 base and J by 5 bases, and 9 bases separated the two germline ends. The CDR3 totals 13 residues. The CDR3 loop is CASSQVQGHEQYF. The CDR3 bases are TGCGCCAGCAGCCAAGTTCAGGGCCACGAGCAGTACTTC.

Remarks on this clonotype: Sequence at one end of the junction differs from germline and may be a read error. The J gene is TRBJ2-7, the V gene TRBV5-3; D not certain. TRBV5-3 is given ORF status, its function remaining uncertain. This CDR3 has 15 amino acids. CDR3 sequence: CASSLAEEDSYEQYF. As DNA, the CDR3 is TGTGCCAGCAGCTTGGCGGAAGAAGACTCCTACGAGCAGTACTTC.

This sequence joins TRBV5-6 and TRBJ1-2; D might be TRBD1 (5 bases). Trimming cost V 0 bases and J 4 bases, with 10 bases left between them. This CDR3 is 14 amino acids long. Germline CDR1 and CDR2: SGHDT and YYEEEE. The CDR3 DNA sequence: TGTGCCAGCAGCTTGGGGACCGGGACCTATGGCTACACCTTC. This encodes CASSLGTGTYGYTF.

The chain employs TRBV7-9 and TRBJ1-1; 11 nucleotides line up with TRBD1. The J segment lost 4 bases and the V segment lost 3 bases, leaving 1 base of the junction unmatched. From germline, CDR1 is SEHNR and CDR2 FQNEAQ (reference sequence). CDR3 length equals 14 residues. The CDR3 DNA sequence: TGTGCCAGCAGCTTTGGGACAGGGGGCACTGAAGCTTTCTTT. It translates to CASSFGTGGTEAFF.

This clonotype has a handful of counts. The rearrangement uses TRBV6-2 or TRBV6-3 and TRBJ2-1; 9 bases agree with TRBD2. Trimming at V came to 2 bases and at J to 8 bases, leaving 13 bases not matched to a gene. Germline assignment: CDR1 MNHEY and CDR2 SVGEGT. The CDR3 length is 17 residues. CDR3 coding DNA: TGTGCCAGCAGTTACACCAGGGCGGGGGGGCCAAGGTATGAGCAGTTCTTC. Its translation is CASSYTRAGGPRYEQFF.

The table lists this clonotype with a few counts. The V gene is TRBV9, the J gene TRBJ2-1; D possibly corresponds to TRBD2 (5 bases). V was trimmed by 4 bases and J by 2 bases, leaving 7 bases between them. In germline, CDR1 is SGDLS, CDR2 YYNGEE. The CDR3 contains 13 residues. This CDR3 is CASSTGTYNEQFF. DNA of the CDR3: TGTGCCAGCAGCACCGGGACCTACAATGAGCAGTTCTTC.

The J gene is TRBJ1-4, the V gene TRBV4-1, with 7 bases lining up with TRBD1. J gave up 8 bases and V 2 bases, and 8 bases lay outside the gene matches. The CDR3 is made up of 15 amino acids. The V gene's germline CDR1 is MGHRA and CDR2 YSYEKL. The CDR3 DNA is TGCGCCAGCAGCCAACCGACAGGGTGGGGCGAAAAACTGTTTTTT. Translation gives CASSQPTGWGEKLFF.

The chain joins TRBV2 to TRBJ2-5; tentative D call: TRBD1 (5 bases). The CDR3 covers 15 residues. Trimming shortened V by 2 bases and J by 0 bases, and 10 bases separated the two germline ends. The germline V gene has CDR1 SNHLY and CDR2 FYNNEI. The CDR3 sequence is CASSEYRQYQETQYF. The CDR3 nucleotides read TGTGCCAGCAGTGAATACAGGCAATACCAAGAGACCCAGTACTTC.

This clonotype was recorded once. The rearrangement uses TRBV5-8 and TRBJ2-1, with TRBD1 matching 8 bases. The V gene's germline CDR1 is SGHTS and CDR2 YDEGEE. With V trimmed by 4 bases and J by 5 bases, 11 bases remained unmatched. The CDR3 is 16 residues long. CDR3 coding DNA: TGTGCCAGCAGCAAATGGGCGGCAGGGGGCAACAATGAGCAGTTCTTC. It translates to CASSKWAAGGNNEQFF.

The rearrangement links TRBV27 to TRBJ1-1, with D hard to call. Germline values: CDR1 MNHEY, CDR2 SMNVEV (reference sequence). This CDR3 has 13 amino acids. Trimming took 1 base from V and 1 from J, leaving 4 bases between them. Here the CDR3 reads CASSLFPNTEAFF. As DNA, the CDR3 is TGTGCCAGCAGTTTATTCCCGAACACTGAAGCTTTCTTT.

This clonotype was observed a handful of times. The rearrangement uses TRBV3-1 and TRBJ1-4; D remains ambiguous. Germline V gene sequence: CDR1 LGHDT, CDR2 YNNKEL (reference sequence). The CDR3 is 16 residues long. The V gene lost 4 bases and the J gene lost 2 bases, with 14 bases spanning the gap. In DNA form, the CDR3 reads TGTGCCAGCAGCCCCCTAACCGGGTGGACTAATGAAAAACTGTTTTTT. This encodes CASSPLTGWTNEKLFF.

The chain joins TRBV7-9 to TRBJ2-7, with 7 bases aligning to TRBD1. Germline V CDR1 and CDR2: SEHNR, FQNEAQ (reference sequence). This CDR3 is 15 amino acids long. Trimming removed 5 bases from V and 10 bases from J; junction bases left unmatched: 17. CDR3 sequence reads: CASSPPTSGQADQYF. The CDR3 nucleotides read TGTGCCAGCAGCCCCCCAACCTCTGGACAGGCAGATCAGTACTTC.

In this sample, this clonotype turned up a few times. V and J are TRBV6-5 and TRBJ2-1; unclear D gene. This CDR3 spans 13 amino acids. In germline, CDR1 is MNHEY, CDR2 SVGAGI. V lost 6 bases, J lost 1 base, and 7 bases lay in between. The CDR3 loop is CASRPGSYNEQFF. The CDR3, as DNA: TGTGCCAGCAGGCCCGGGTCCTACAATGAGCAGTTCTTC.

This clonotype has a count of ten or more. The rearrangement uses TRBV12-3 or TRBV12-4 and TRBJ2-7, with D unresolved. The CDR3 sequence is 12 residues long. The ends were cut back, 5 bases at V and 1 base at J, with 6 bases in the middle. CDR3 sequence: CASSTGSYEQYF. For the CDR3, the DNA is TGTGCCAGCAGTACCGGGTCCTACGAGCAGTACTTC.

This clonotype was detected a few times. The genes are TRBV7-2 and TRBJ1-1; TRBD1 agrees at 12 bases. CDR1 and CDR2 (germline): SGHTA, FQGNSA. The CDR3 consists of 20 residues. V lost 1 base to trimming and J lost 5 bases; unmatched junction nucleotides: 17. CDR3 amino acids: CASSLDWDRGPMVIGTEAFF. For the CDR3, the DNA is TGTGCCAGCAGCTTAGACTGGGACAGGGGGCCGATGGTGATCGGAACTGAAGCTTTCTTT.

The chain employs TRBV7-6 and TRBJ1-1; possibly TRBD1 for D (6 bases). The CDR3 sequence is 14 residues long. Trimming removed 1 base at V and 6 bases at J, with 12 bases between. CDR1 is SGHVS, CDR2 FNYEAQ, per germline. CDR3 bases: TGTGCCAGCAGCTTAGGCAGGGGAGCGGCTGAAGCTTTCTTT. Its protein is CASSLGRGAAEAFF.

The chain employs TRBV7-9 and TRBJ2-3, with TRBD1 matching over 7 bases. Trimming at V came to 4 bases and at J to 5 bases, leaving 12 bases not matched to a gene. The CDR3 extends over 16 amino acids. Germline-derived CDR1 and CDR2 are SEHNR and FQNEAQ (reference sequence). The CDR3 DNA reads as TGTGCCAGCAGCTGGGGAATCGACAGGGTGAAAGATACGCAGTATTTT. This codes for CASSWGIDRVKDTQYF.

The chain carries TRBV7-6 and TRBJ2-5; weak D call: TRBD2 (5 bases). The V gene's germline CDR1 is SGHVS and CDR2 FNYEAQ. V lost 4 bases and J 1 base, leaving 10 bases between the germline ends. The CDR3 sequence is 14 residues long. The CDR3 bases are TGTGCCAGCAGCTCGGACTGGAGCCAAGAGACCCAGTACTTC. This encodes CASSSDWSQETQYF.

This chain uses TRBV7-6 with TRBJ1-6, with 9 bases aligning to TRBD1. Trimming cost V 3 bases and J 7 bases; bases outside gene matches: 4. Looked up from germline, CDR1 is SGHVS and CDR2 is FNYEAQ. The CDR3 spans 15 residues. The chain's CDR3 is CASSFSGQGNSPLHF. In DNA form, the CDR3 reads TGTGCCAGCAGCTTTTCGGGACAGGGAAATTCACCCCTCCACTTT.